Listed below are T cell receptor beta chains from one sample, sequenced in a study of T-cell reconstitution after alpha-beta-depleted transplantation in children. TCRdb fed the PCR reads into MiXCR, producing one record per CDR3 protein. This sample yields roughly 670,000 distinct CDR3 sequences, of which about an eighth are seen a single time; 0.79% belongs to the top ten. Source: PBMCs, taken before TCRalphabeta/CD19-depleted stem cell transplant. These receptors originate from a girl aged 2-10 years with congenital amegakaryocytic thrombocytopenia, due to receive a stem cell transplant. Each CDR3 is given with its conserved first and last residue. A D gene is named only where the DNA matches it firmly. Some rows have no size entry. The others give once, few or many, or a class for an expanded clone.

V	D	size	J	DNA	CDR3
TRBV3-1	-	few	TRBJ2-1	TGTGCCAGCAGCCAAACAGGGTCCCCCAATGAGCAGTTCTTC	CASSQTGSPNEQFF
TRBV9	TRBD2	many	TRBJ2-3	TGTGCCAGCAGCGTAGACGCTAGCGGGTGGGATACGCAGTATTTT	CASSVDASGWDTQYF
TRBV11-2	TRBD2	few	TRBJ2-5	TGTGCCAGCGGGCTAGCGGGAGTGAGTCCGACCCAGTACTTC	CASGLAGVSPTQYF
TRBV12-3/TRBV12-4	-	few	TRBJ1-2	TGTGCCAGCAGTTACCGTACTCGATCAGGGGACTATGGCTACACCTTC	CASSYRTRSGDYGYTF
TRBV29-1	-	few	TRBJ2-3	TGCAGCGTTGAAGACCCAGGGTCCACAGATACGCAGTATTTT	CSVEDPGSTDTQYF
TRBV28	-	many	TRBJ2-7	TGTGCCAGCAGTTTAATGGGGAGCTCCTACGAGCAGTACTTC	CASSLMGSSYEQYF
TRBV12-3/TRBV12-4	TRBD1	many	TRBJ1-6	TGTGCCAGCAGACCTACAGGGGCCGTCTCACCCCTCCACTTT	CASRPTGAVSPLHF
TRBV12-3/TRBV12-4	-	many	TRBJ1-1	TGTGCCAGCAGTTTAAGCGCCGGAAGGGCTGAAGCTTTCTTT	CASSLSAGRAEAFF
TRBV12-3/TRBV12-4	TRBD2	many	TRBJ2-3	TGTGCCAGCAGTTTAAGGTCGGGGGGAGATACGCAGTATTTT	CASSLRSGGDTQYF
TRBV4-2	-	many	TRBJ2-2	TGTGCCAGCAGCCAAGTCCTCTCCCTAGCGACGAACACCGGGGAGCTGTTTTTT	CASSQVLSLATNTGELFF
TRBV6-5	-	many	TRBJ1-3	TGTGCCAGCACCGGACAGGGAAACACCATATATTTT	CASTGQGNTIYF
TRBV15	TRBD2	-	TRBJ2-1	TGTGCCACCAGCACAGAGGCGAGCGGGGTCTACAATGAGCAGTTCTTC	CATSTEASGVYNEQFF
TRBV12-3/TRBV12-4	TRBD1	many	TRBJ1-2	TGTGCCAGCCACAGGGGGCAAGGCTACACCTTC	CASHRGQGYTF
TRBV30	-	few	TRBJ1-5	TGTGCCTGGAGTGTTTACCGGGACAACAGACAGAATCAGCCCCAGCATTTT	CAWSVYRDNRQNQPQHF
TRBV5-1	TRBD2	few	TRBJ2-1	TGCGCCAGCAGCTGGGGACTAGCCCCTTTGAATGAGCAGTTCTTC	CASSWGLAPLNEQFF
TRBV12-3/TRBV12-4	TRBD1	many	TRBJ2-5	TGTGCCAGCAGTTCAGGACAGGGGGCAGAGACCCAGTACTTC	CASSSGQGAETQYF
TRBV10-3	-	few	TRBJ1-2	TGTGCCATCAGTGAGTCCTCTATCGGGGACGGCTACACCTTC	CAISESSIGDGYTF
TRBV24-1	-	few	TRBJ2-2	TGTGCCACCAGTGATAGGGACACCTTAAACACCGGGGAGCTGTTTTTT	CATSDRDTLNTGELFF
TRBV12-3/TRBV12-4	-	-	TRBJ2-1	TGTGCCAGCGCCCCCATTGGCGCCAACGAAGTCCACAATGAGCAGTTCTTC	CASAPIGANEVHNEQFF
TRBV4-2	-	-	TRBJ2-1	TGTGCCAGCAGCCAAGATTGGGAGCAGTTCTTC	CASSQDWEQFF
TRBV7-8	TRBD1	-	TRBJ1-2	TGTGCCAGCGGGGGCGGAGGGACAGGACCCTTCTATGGCTACACCTTC	CASGGGGTGPFYGYTF
TRBV20-1	TRBD2	-	TRBJ2-1	TGCAGTGCTAGCCCGATGACTAGCGGGAGTAGGGATGAGCAGTTCTTC	CSASPMTSGSRDEQFF
TRBV10-3	-	few	TRBJ2-3	TGTGCCATCAGTGGTTCTACAACTAGCACAGATACGCAGTATTTT	CAISGSTTSTDTQYF
TRBV15	-	-	TRBJ2-4	TGTGCCACCAGCAGAGAAGCAGTCGTGGGGAACATTCAGTACTTC	CATSREAVVGNIQYF
TRBV27	TRBD2	many	TRBJ2-1	TGTGCCAGCAGTTTGGGGACTAGCGTTTACAATGAGCAGTTCTTC	CASSLGTSVYNEQFF
TRBV20-1	-	few	TRBJ2-1	TGCAGTGCTAGAGATCTAGCCCGTAGCTCCTACAATGAGCAGTTCTTC	CSARDLARSSYNEQFF
TRBV7-9	TRBD1	few	TRBJ2-1	TGTGCCAGCAGCCCTCAGGGGGCCTCCTACAATGAGCAGTTCTTC	CASSPQGASYNEQFF
TRBV10-3	-	many	TRBJ1-1	TGTGCCATCGGGAACGGGGCTAAAATGAACACTGAAGCTTTCTTT	CAIGNGAKMNTEAFF
TRBV12-3/TRBV12-4	-	few	TRBJ2-5	TGTGCCAGCAGTAGGGACATCAAGACCCAGTACTTC	CASSRDIKTQYF
TRBV15	-	many	TRBJ1-1	TGTGCCACCAGCAGAGTGTCCGAGGGTTCGGCTTTCTTT	CATSRVSEGSAFF
TRBV6-4	-	many	TRBJ2-2	TGTGCCAGCAGTGACTCAGGCACCGGGGAGCTGTTTTTT	CASSDSGTGELFF
TRBV5-1	TRBD1	many	TRBJ2-1	TGCGCCAGCAGTTTTTACCCCGGGACAGTTTACGAGCAGTTCTTC	CASSFYPGTVYEQFF
TRBV7-6	-	-	TRBJ2-3	TGTGCCAGCAGCTTAAGGGCCCGGACTAAGAATTTGGATACGCAGTATTTT	CASSLRARTKNLDTQYF
TRBV28	TRBD2	few	TRBJ2-7	TGTGCCAGCAGTTCCCCCGGGACTAGCGGTACCTCCTACGAGCAGTACTTC	CASSSPGTSGTSYEQYF
TRBV7-9	-	many	TRBJ2-2	TGTGCCAGCAGCCGGCAGACCGGGGAGCTGTTTTTT	CASSRQTGELFF
TRBV2	TRBD1	few	TRBJ1-6	TGTGCCAGCAGTGAAGACAGGGGGCGTAATTCACCCCTCCACTTT	CASSEDRGRNSPLHF
TRBV30	-	once	TRBJ2-7	TGTGCCTGGAGTAAAAACACGGAGTCCTACGAGCAGTACTTC	CAWSKNTESYEQYF
TRBV29-1	-	-	TRBJ2-3	TGCAGCGTTGAGCGGGACGGGATAGGCACAGATACGCAGTATTTT	CSVERDGIGTDTQYF
TRBV20-1	-	many	TRBJ2-7	TGCAGTGCTAGAGGGCTAGCAGGGGACTACGAGCAGTACTTC	CSARGLAGDYEQYF
TRBV20-1	-	-	TRBJ2-7	TGCAGTGCTAGTCCTCTAACCTACTACGAGCAGTACTTC	CSASPLTYYEQYF
TRBV12-3/TRBV12-4	-	-	TRBJ1-3	TGTGCCAGCAGCTTCACCGAAGACACCATATATTTT	CASSFTEDTIYF
TRBV4-1	-	few	TRBJ2-7	TGCGCCAGCAGCCACGGTTACACCGGGTTGTCCTACGAGCAGTACTTC	CASSHGYTGLSYEQYF
TRBV7-9	-	-	TRBJ2-1	TGTGCCAGCAGCTTAGATCAGGGAAGTCGGTTCTTC	CASSLDQGSRFF
TRBV20-1	TRBD2	-	TRBJ2-1	TGCAGTGCCATTAGCGGGAGAGCCGATGATGAGCAGTTCTTC	CSAISGRADDEQFF
TRBV7-8	TRBD2	-	TRBJ2-1	TGTGCCAGCAGCTTACGTCGGCTAGCGGGAGACAATGAGCAGTTCTTC	CASSLRRLAGDNEQFF
TRBV20-1	-	-	TRBJ2-1	TGCAGTGCCGCCGCCGGGGGATCCTACAATGAGCAGTTCTTC	CSAAAGGSYNEQFF
TRBV20-1	TRBD2	many	TRBJ2-7	TGCAGTGCGACCCTCTCTAGCGGGGGATCCTACGAGCAGTACTTC	CSATLSSGGSYEQYF
TRBV12-3/TRBV12-4	-	-	TRBJ2-1	TGTGCCAGCAGTTTGTGGGGGGTCGGTGAGCAGTTCTTC	CASSLWGVGEQFF
TRBV6-1	-	many	TRBJ1-6	TGTGCCAGCATCAGGGAAGGACCTCTGAATTCACCCCTCCACTTT	CASIREGPLNSPLHF
TRBV28	TRBD2	many	TRBJ2-2	TGTGCCAGCAGTTGGGCGGGAGAGAGGACCGGGGAGCTGTTTTTT	CASSWAGERTGELFF
TRBV5-1	-	many	TRBJ2-1	TGCGCCAGCAGCTTGGACGGGAGAAACTCCTACAATGAGCAGTTCTTC	CASSLDGRNSYNEQFF
TRBV20-1	-	many	TRBJ2-5	TGCAGTGCTACGGGTGGAGAGACCCAGTACTTC	CSATGGETQYF
TRBV4-1	-	few	TRBJ1-3	TGCGCCAGCAGCCAAGAAGGAACAGCTGGAAACACCATATATTTT	CASSQEGTAGNTIYF